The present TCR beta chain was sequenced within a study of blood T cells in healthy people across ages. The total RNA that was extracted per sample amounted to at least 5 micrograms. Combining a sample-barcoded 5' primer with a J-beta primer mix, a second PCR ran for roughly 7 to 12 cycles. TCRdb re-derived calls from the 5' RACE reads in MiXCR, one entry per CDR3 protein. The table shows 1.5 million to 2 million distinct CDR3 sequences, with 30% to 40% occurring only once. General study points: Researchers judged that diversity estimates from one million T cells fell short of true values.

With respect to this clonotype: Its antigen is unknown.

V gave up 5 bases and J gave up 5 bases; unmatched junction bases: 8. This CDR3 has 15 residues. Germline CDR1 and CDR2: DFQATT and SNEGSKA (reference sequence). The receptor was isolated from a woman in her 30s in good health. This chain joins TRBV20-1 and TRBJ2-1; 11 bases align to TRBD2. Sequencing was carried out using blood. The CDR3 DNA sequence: TGCAGTGCTCCCCGCGGTAGCGGGAGGGACAATGAGCAGTTCTTC. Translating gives CSAPRGSGRDNEQFF.